This TCR beta chain derives from a study of OX40 agonist ivuxolimab in advanced cancers. Whole-study context: Dose-escalation cases comprised hepatocellular carcinoma, melanoma, renal cell or head and neck cancer. Overall study findings and caveats: It was also the case that some nonresponders had low normalized T-cell clonal expansion.

This CDR3 has 15 residues. Germline loops: CDR1 MDHEN, CDR2 SYDVKM. Trimming took 5 bases from V and 3 from J, leaving 16 bases between them. The assay was immunoSEQ multiplex PCR, and TCRdb's table has in-frame clones only and misses some. Of around 12,000 clones in the sample, more than 75% were seen once. This clone was observed once. Its antigen is unidentified. The receptor was isolated from an adult with an advanced solid tumor such as melanoma, head and neck, liver or kidney cancer. The source material was CD4+ or CD8+ T cells sorted from blood, sampled in a trial of the OX40 agonist ivuxolimab. The chain combines TRBV28 with TRBJ2-5; D is possibly TRBD1 or TRBD2 (5 bases each). The CDR3 protein is CASSTSGDGEETQYF. The CDR3, as DNA: TGTGCCAGCAGTACCTCCGGGGACGGCGAAGAGACCCAGTACTTC.